The present T cell receptor (beta chain) was sequenced within a study of blood T cell repertoires in COVID-19. Study at large: T cells, B-cell-depleted T cells, or PBMCs provided the cDNA or gDNA that served as material.

The CDR3 consists of 17 residues. Profiling relied on immunoSEQ multiplex PCR, and the TCRdb table lists in-frame clones only, not all of them. The table has about 300,000 clones, approximately 90% seen once. The sequenced sample consisted of peripheral blood. The rearrangement uses TRBV21-1 and TRBJ2-2; the D segment call TRBD2 is taken from the table without a DNA check. TRBV21-1 is tagged as a pseudogene. The source of this sequence is a woman in her thirties who had recovered from COVID-19. The CDR3 nucleotides are TGTGCCAGCAGCAAAGATGGTGAGGATGCGAACACCGGGGAGCTGTTTTTT. Its protein is CASSKDGEDANTGELFF.